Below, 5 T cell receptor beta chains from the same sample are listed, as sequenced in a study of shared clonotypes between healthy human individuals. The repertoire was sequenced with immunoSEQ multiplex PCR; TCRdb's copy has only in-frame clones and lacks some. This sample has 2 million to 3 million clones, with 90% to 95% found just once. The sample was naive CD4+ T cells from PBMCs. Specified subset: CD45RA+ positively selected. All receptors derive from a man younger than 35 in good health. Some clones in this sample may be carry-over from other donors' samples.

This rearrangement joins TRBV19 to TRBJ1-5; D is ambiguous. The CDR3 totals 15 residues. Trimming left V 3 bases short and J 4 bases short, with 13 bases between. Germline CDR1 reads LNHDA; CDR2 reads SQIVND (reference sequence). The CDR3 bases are TGTGCCAGTAGTATTTGGTCCACCGATAATCAGCCCCAGCATTTT. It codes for CASSIWSTDNQPQHF.

The CDR3 spells CASSLAGLEQFF. DNA for the CDR3: TGTGCCAGCAGCTTAGCCGGTCTTGAGCAGTTCTTC. The chain combines TRBV5-6 with TRBJ2-1; no definite D call. Trimming took off 2 bases at V and 9 bases at J, with 9 bases between the two ends. Germline lookup yields CDR1 SGHDT and CDR2 YYEEEE. The length of the CDR3 is 12 residues.

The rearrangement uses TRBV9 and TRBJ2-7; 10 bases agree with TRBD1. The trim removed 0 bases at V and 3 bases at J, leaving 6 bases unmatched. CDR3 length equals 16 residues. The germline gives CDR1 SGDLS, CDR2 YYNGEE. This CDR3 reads CASSVDWRTGGYEQYF. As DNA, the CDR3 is TGTGCCAGCAGCGTAGATTGGAGGACAGGGGGCTACGAGCAGTACTTC.

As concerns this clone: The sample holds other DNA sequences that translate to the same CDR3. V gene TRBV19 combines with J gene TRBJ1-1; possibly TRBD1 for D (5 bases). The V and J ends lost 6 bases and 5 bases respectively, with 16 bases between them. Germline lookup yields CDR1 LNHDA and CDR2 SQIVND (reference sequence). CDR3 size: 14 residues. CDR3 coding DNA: TGTGCCAGTAGCACCGGGGGAGGGGTGACTGAAGCTTTCTTT. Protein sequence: CASSTGGGVTEAFF. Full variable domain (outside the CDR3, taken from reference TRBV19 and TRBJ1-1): DGGITQSPKYLFRKEGQNVTLSCEQNLNHDAMYWYRQDPGQGLRLIYYSQIVNDFQKGDIAEGYSVSREKKESFPLTVTSAQKNPTAFYLCASSTGGGVTEAFFGQGTRLTVV.

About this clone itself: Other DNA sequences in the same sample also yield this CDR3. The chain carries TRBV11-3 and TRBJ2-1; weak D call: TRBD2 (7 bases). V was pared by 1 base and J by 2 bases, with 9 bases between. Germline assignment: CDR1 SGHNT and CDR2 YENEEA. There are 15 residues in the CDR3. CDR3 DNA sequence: TGTGCCAGCAGCTTAGCGGGGGGCCCCTACAATGAGCAGTTCTTC. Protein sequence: CASSLAGGPYNEQFF.